Sequencing of this T cell receptor beta chain was carried out in a study of control samples from healthy donors and cancer patients. CDR1 is DFQATT and CDR2 is SNEGSKA in the germline V gene (reference sequence). The V and J ends lost 3 bases and 10 bases, in that order; junction bases with no gene match: 6. This CDR3 contains 13 residues. This table comes from immunoSEQ multiplex PCR, and its TCRdb copy is limited to in-frame clones, with some not included. The table lists 130,000 to 150,000 clones, 80% to 90% of them singletons. The specimen was blood. The J gene is TRBJ1-6, the V gene TRBV20-1; 7 bases map to TRBD1. The sequence derives from a woman between 25 and 40 years old in good health. The CDR3 is CSASVGDSSPLHF. CDR3 bases: TGCAGTGCTAGTGTGGGGGACAGCTCACCCCTCCACTTT.